A selection of T cell receptor beta chains follows, all from one sample in a study of blood T cells in healthy people across ages. Via MiXCR, TCRdb re-called the 5' RACE reads, giving one row per CDR3 protein. Of under 2,000,000 distinct CDR3 sequences in the sample, 40% to 55% are singletons; the top ten hold approximately 2%. The sample comprised blood. The receptors derive from a middle-aged woman in good health. CDR3s include the opening cysteine and the closing phenylalanine or tryptophan. A D gene is named only where the DNA matches it firmly. Clone size is given for some rows only: seen once, a few or many times, or a class if the clone is expanded.

>NA|TRBV6-5|TRBJ2-5|NA
TGTGCCAGCAGTTACTCGTGGAAAGAGACCCAGTACTTC
CASSYSWKETQYF
>few|TRBV4-2|TRBJ1-2|NA
TGTGCCAGCAGCCAAGAGGCTGGCTACACCTTC
CASSQEAGYTF
>NA|TRBV28|TRBJ2-3|TRBD2
TGTGCCAGCAGTCCCCCTGCGGGGGGGCCCACAGATACGCAGTATTTT
CASSPPAGGPTDTQYF
>few|TRBV21-1|TRBJ2-1|NA
TGTGCCAGCAGCAAATACGATGGAGTCGTCCCTTGGCATGAGCAGTTCTTC
CASSKYDGVVPWHEQFF
>once|TRBV7-9|TRBJ2-3|NA
TGTGCCAGCCACGAAGGGGGGGAGGGCACAGATACGCAGTATTTT
CASHEGGEGTDTQYF
>NA|TRBV9|TRBJ2-3|NA
TGTGCCAGCAGCGTAGGAGATGAAGATACGCAGTATTTT
CASSVGDEDTQYF
>few|TRBV10-3|TRBJ2-5|TRBD2
TGTGCCAACAAACGGGAGGGTGGGGAGACCCAGTACTTC
CANKREGGETQYF
>few|TRBV28|TRBJ2-7|NA
TGTGCCAGCAGTTTACCCCTCGGTCTCTCCTTCTACGAGCAGTACTTC
CASSLPLGLSFYEQYF
>NA|TRBV27|TRBJ2-3|NA
TGTGCCAGCCGTAAACATCCAGATACGCAGTATTTT
CASRKHPDTQYF
>few|TRBV20-1|TRBJ2-3|TRBD2
TGCAGTGCTCGACCGGGACTAGCGGCGACCACAGATACGCAGTATTTT
CSARPGLAATTDTQYF
>NA|TRBV6-2/TRBV6-3|TRBJ2-7|TRBD1
TGTGCCAGCAGTTACGTACAGGGGTTGGCGTCCCAGTACTTC
CASSYVQGLASQYF
>many|TRBV7-2|TRBJ2-7|NA
TGTGCCAGCAGCTTGGGGGGGGGCGGATCCTACGAGCAGTACTTC
CASSLGGGGSYEQYF
>NA|TRBV7-9|TRBJ1-1|TRBD1
TGTGCCAGCAGCGGTACAGGGGGCCTCACTGAAGCTTTCTTT
CASSGTGGLTEAFF
>NA|TRBV3-1|TRBJ2-5|NA
TGTGCCAGCAGCCATAGGAACGCGGGCCCAGCGGAGACCCAGTACTTC
CASSHRNAGPAETQYF
>NA|TRBV20-1|TRBJ1-4|NA
TGCAGTGCTAGAGTTGGACAGCCTACTATTAATGAAAAACTGTTTTTT
CSARVGQPTINEKLFF
>NA|TRBV5-1|TRBJ2-7|NA
TGCGCCAGCACATCGGAGGGGGCCGAACCCTACGAGCAGTACTTC
CASTSEGAEPYEQYF
>NA|TRBV4-3|TRBJ2-3|TRBD2
TGCGCCAGCAGCCCCGGGACTAGCGCCACGCAGTATTTT
CASSPGTSATQYF
>NA|TRBV29-1|TRBJ2-1|TRBD1
TGCAGCGTTGATGGGACAGAGAAGTACCAAGAGACCCAGTTCTTC
CSVDGTEKYQETQFF
>few|TRBV7-9|TRBJ2-4|TRBD2
TGTGCCAGCAGCGAACGAGCGGGGGGTGTCAAAAACATTCAGTACTTC
CASSERAGGVKNIQYF
>NA|TRBV3-1|TRBJ1-6|NA
TGTGCCAGCAGCCAAGATTTCAGGGGACGGCCCGATTCACCCCTCCACTTT
CASSQDFRGRPDSPLHF
>NA|TRBV10-3|TRBJ2-5|NA
TGTGCCATCAGTGATAATGGTGTGACACAAGAGACCCAGTACTTC
CAISDNGVTQETQYF
>few|TRBV6-2/TRBV6-3|TRBJ2-5|NA
TGTGCCAGCACCGACGTGGGATTCAAAGAGACCCAGTACTTC
CASTDVGFKETQYF
>NA|TRBV5-1|TRBJ2-7|NA
TGCGCCAGCAGCTTGGAAGGTAGACGCAGCTCCTACGAGCAGTACTTC
CASSLEGRRSSYEQYF
>NA|TRBV6-6|TRBJ2-3|NA
TGTGCAACAGGTGCAGGCGTTCCTAGCACGGATACGCAGTATTTT
CATGAGVPSTDTQYF
>NA|TRBV7-2|TRBJ1-4|NA
TGTGCCAGCATAAGCTTGGCTAATGAAAAACTGTTTTTT
CASISLANEKLFF
>NA|TRBV24-1|TRBJ2-1|TRBD2
TGTGCCACCAGTGACTCAGGACTAGTTGAGCAGTTCTTC
CATSDSGLVEQFF
>NA|TRBV7-2|TRBJ1-5|TRBD1
TGTGCCAGCAGCCCAGGGGGGACAGGGGTTGGTCAGCCCCAGCATTTT
CASSPGGTGVGQPQHF
>NA|TRBV20-1|TRBJ1-5|NA
TGCAGTGCTAGCCGGAATGATAGCAATCAGCCCCAGCATTTT
CSASRNDSNQPQHF
>NA|TRBV4-1|TRBJ2-7|TRBD1
TGCGCCAGCAGCCACCCGGGACAGGATTACGTTTTGTACGAGCAGTACTTC
CASSHPGQDYVLYEQYF
>NA|TRBV6-5|TRBJ2-5|NA
TGTGCCAGCAGTACAGGGAAAGAGGCCCAGTACTTC
CASSTGKEAQYF
>NA|TRBV6-2/TRBV6-3|TRBJ2-5|TRBD2
TGTGCCAGCACGGGGGGAAGGTGGAGGGTTCAAGAGACCCAGTACTTC
CASTGGRWRVQETQYF
>few|TRBV12-3/TRBV12-4|TRBJ2-7|NA
TGTGCCAGCAGTTTAGTGGACCGGTCCTACGAGCAGTACTTC
CASSLVDRSYEQYF
>NA|TRBV7-2|TRBJ2-5|TRBD1
TGTGCCAGCAGCCCCGGGACAGGGGACCGGGAGACCCAGTACTTC
CASSPGTGDRETQYF
>once|TRBV4-2|TRBJ1-1|TRBD1
TGTGCCGGCAGCCAAGGTATCCCGACAGGGAGGACTGAAGCTTTCTTT
CAGSQGIPTGRTEAFF
>NA|TRBV5-1|TRBJ2-6|NA
TGCGCCAGCAGCCCGACGACCGGCTCTGGGGCCAACGTCCTGACTTTC
CASSPTTGSGANVLTF
>NA|TRBV10-3|TRBJ2-3|NA
TGTGCCATCAGTGAGTCTAGCCTGATCACGGGCACAGATACGCAGTATTTT
CAISESSLITGTDTQYF
>few|TRBV21-1|TRBJ2-5|NA
TGTGCCAGCACCGGGATCCAGCAGACCCAGTACTTC
CASTGIQQTQYF
>few|TRBV13|TRBJ2-7|NA
TGTGCCAGCAGCTTTCAGGGGCTCTCCTACGAGCAGTACTTC
CASSFQGLSYEQYF
>NA|TRBV2|TRBJ2-1|TRBD2
TGTGCCAGCATCCCACCCTTAGGAGCGGGGGGTGTCGGCTCCTACAATGAGCAGTTCTTC
CASIPPLGAGGVGSYNEQFF
>NA|TRBV25-1|TRBJ1-2|NA
TGTGCCAGCAGTGAGAACGGAGAAGGCTACACCTTC
CASSENGEGYTF
>NA|TRBV6-6|TRBJ2-3|NA
TGTGCCAGCAGTTATGGGGCAGCTGGAGATACGCAGTATTTT
CASSYGAAGDTQYF
>NA|TRBV28|TRBJ2-3|TRBD1
TGTGCCAGCAGTTCATACTACGGACAGGGACGGACAGATACGCAGTATTTT
CASSSYYGQGRTDTQYF
>NA|TRBV20-1|TRBJ2-2|NA
TGCAGTGCTAGAGCCTTTGGTGGGGAGCTGTTTTTT
CSARAFGGELFF
>few|TRBV12-5|TRBJ2-7|TRBD1
TGTGCTAGTGCCGCCACGGGACAGGGCTACTACGAGCAGTACTTC
CASAATGQGYYEQYF
>NA|TRBV7-2|TRBJ1-1|NA
TGTGCCAGCAGCTTATTATCTGAAGCTTTCTTT
CASSLLSEAFF
>NA|TRBV11-2|TRBJ2-1|NA
TGTGCCAGCAGCTTCGCCAGCGAGCAGTTCTTC
CASSFASEQFF
>few|TRBV5-1|TRBJ2-4|NA
TGCGCCAGCAGCTTGGGGCCAGGGACGGATATTCAGTACTTC
CASSLGPGTDIQYF
>few|TRBV11-2|TRBJ2-5|NA
TGTGCCAGCAGCTTACTCTCTAAAGAGACCCAGTACTTC
CASSLLSKETQYF
>once|TRBV7-3|TRBJ2-5|NA
TGTGCCAGCAGCTTAATAGGGGGAGGGAATAGATACCAAGAGACCCAGTACTTC
CASSLIGGGNRYQETQYF
>few|TRBV29-1|TRBJ2-1|TRBD1
TGCAGCGTTGATGGGGCAGGGGGCTACAATGAGCAGTTCTTC
CSVDGAGGYNEQFF
>NA|TRBV20-1|TRBJ2-5|NA
TGCAGTGCTGAGAAAGAAGAGACCCAGTACTTC
CSAEKEETQYF
>NA|TRBV12-3/TRBV12-4|TRBJ2-5|TRBD1
TGTGCCAGCAGTTCTCACAGGGGAGTGGAGACCCAGTACTTC
CASSSHRGVETQYF
>NA|TRBV7-7|TRBJ2-5|NA
TGTGCTAGCAGCTTCTCCTTCGCCGGGGCAAAAGGCCGGGAGACCCAGTACTTC
CASSFSFAGAKGRETQYF
>NA|TRBV29-1|TRBJ2-1|TRBD2
TGCAGCGTCCTAGCGGGGAGCTCCTACAATGAGCAGTTCTTC
CSVLAGSSYNEQFF
>few|TRBV7-2|TRBJ2-3|NA
TGTGCCAGCTCTCGACGGGTGGAGGTCACAGATACGCAGTATTTT
CASSRRVEVTDTQYF
>few|TRBV5-1|TRBJ2-1|NA
TGCGCCAGCAGCTTCCCCGGGGCAGCTCCTTCCTACAATGAGCAGTTCTTC
CASSFPGAAPSYNEQFF
>NA|TRBV7-9|TRBJ2-5|NA
TGTGTCAGCAGCTCCAGCGGATACCAAGAGACCCAGTACTTC
CVSSSSGYQETQYF
>few|TRBV6-6|TRBJ2-1|NA
TGTGCCAGCAGTTCCCACAGGGATAGGTTCTTC
CASSSHRDRFF